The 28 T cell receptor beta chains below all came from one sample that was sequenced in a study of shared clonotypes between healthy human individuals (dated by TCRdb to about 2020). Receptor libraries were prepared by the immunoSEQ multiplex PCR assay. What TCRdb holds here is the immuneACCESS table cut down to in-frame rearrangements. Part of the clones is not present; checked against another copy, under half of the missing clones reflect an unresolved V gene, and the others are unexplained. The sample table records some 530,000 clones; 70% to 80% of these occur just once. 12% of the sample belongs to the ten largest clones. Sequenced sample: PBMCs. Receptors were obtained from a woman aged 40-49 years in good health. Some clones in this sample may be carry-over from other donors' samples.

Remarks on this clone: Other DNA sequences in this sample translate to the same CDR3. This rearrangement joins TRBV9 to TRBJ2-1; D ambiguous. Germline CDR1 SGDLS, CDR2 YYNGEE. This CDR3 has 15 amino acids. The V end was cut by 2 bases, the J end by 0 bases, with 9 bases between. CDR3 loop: CASSVGVGSYNEQFF. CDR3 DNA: TGTGCCAGCAGCGTTGGGGTCGGCTCCTACAATGAGCAGTTCTTC.

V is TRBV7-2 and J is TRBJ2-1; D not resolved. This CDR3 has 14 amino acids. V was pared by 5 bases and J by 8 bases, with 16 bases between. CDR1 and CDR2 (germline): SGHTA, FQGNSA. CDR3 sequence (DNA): TGTGCCAGCAGCCCCGGTCCTACTGACGATGAGCAGTTCTTC. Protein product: CASSPGPTDDEQFF.

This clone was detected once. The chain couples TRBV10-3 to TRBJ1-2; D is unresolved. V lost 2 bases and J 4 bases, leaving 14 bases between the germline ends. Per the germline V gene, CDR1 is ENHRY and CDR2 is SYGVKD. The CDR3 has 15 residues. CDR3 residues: CAISEKSSRGYGYTF. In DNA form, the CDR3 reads TGTGCCATCAGTGAGAAGTCCTCCCGGGGCTATGGCTACACCTTC.

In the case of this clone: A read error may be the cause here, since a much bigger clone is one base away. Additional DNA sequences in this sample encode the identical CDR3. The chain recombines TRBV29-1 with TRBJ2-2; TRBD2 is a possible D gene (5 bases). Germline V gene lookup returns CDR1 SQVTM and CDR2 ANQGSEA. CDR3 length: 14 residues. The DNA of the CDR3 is TGCAGCGCGGCTGTGGGTCCGAACACCGGGGAGCTGTTTTTC. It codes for CSAAVGPNTGELFF.

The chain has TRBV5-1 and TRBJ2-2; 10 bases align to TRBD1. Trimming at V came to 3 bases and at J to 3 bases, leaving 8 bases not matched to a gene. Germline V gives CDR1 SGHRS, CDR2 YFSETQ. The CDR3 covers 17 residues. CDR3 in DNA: TGCGCCAGCAGCTCGTCCGTTGGGACAGGGGACACCGGGGAGCTGTTTTTT. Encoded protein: CASSSSVGTGDTGELFF.

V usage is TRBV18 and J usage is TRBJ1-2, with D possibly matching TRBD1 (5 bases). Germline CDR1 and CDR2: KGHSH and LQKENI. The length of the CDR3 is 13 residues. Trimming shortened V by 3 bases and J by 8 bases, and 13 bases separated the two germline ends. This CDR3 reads CASSPLRVEGYTF. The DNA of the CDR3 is TGTGCCAGCTCACCCCTCAGGGTCGAAGGCTACACCTTC.

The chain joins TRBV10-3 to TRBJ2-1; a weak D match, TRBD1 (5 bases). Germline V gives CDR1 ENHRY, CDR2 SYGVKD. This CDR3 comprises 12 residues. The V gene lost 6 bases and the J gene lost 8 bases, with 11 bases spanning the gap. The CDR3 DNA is TGTGCCATCAGCGAGACAGAACATGAGCAGTTCTTC. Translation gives CAISETEHEQFF.

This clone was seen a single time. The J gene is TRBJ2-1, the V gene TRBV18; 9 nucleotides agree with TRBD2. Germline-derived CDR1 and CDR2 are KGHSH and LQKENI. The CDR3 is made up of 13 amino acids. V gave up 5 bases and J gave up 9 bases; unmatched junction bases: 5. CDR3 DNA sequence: TGTGCCAGCTCAATAGCGGGAGAGGGTGAGCAGTTCTTC. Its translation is CASSIAGEGEQFF.

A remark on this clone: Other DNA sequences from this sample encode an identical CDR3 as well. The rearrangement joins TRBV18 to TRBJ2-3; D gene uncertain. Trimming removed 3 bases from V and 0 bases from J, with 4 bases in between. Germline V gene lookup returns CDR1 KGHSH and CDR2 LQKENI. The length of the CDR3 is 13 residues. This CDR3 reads CASSPTSTDTQYF. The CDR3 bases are TGTGCCAGCTCACCTACTAGCACAGATACGCAGTATTTT.

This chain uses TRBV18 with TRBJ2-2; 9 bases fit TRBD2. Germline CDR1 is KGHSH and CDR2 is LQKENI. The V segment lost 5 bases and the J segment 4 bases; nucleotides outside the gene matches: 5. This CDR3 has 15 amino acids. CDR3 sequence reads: CASSSGLASTGELFF. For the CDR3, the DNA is TGTGCCAGCTCATCGGGACTAGCAAGCACCGGGGAGCTGTTTTTT. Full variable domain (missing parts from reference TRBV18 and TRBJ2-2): NAGVMQNPRHLVRRRGQEARLRCSPMKGHSHVYWYRQLPEEGLKFMVYLQKENIIDESGMPKERFSAEFPKEGPSILRIQQVVRGDSAAYFCASSSGLASTGELFFGEGSRLTVL.

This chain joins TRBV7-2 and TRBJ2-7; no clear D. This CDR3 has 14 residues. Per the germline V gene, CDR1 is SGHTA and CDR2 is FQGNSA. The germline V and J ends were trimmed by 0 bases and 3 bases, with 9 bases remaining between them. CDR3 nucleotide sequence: TGTGCCAGCAGCTTAGCGCCGGGTTTCTACGAGCAGTACTTC. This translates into CASSLAPGFYEQYF.

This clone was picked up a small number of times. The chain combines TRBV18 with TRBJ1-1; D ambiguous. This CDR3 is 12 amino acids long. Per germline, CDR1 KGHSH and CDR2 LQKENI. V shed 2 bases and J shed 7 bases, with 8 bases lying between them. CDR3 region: CASSPVADEAFF. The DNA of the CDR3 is TGTGCCAGCTCACCAGTCGCGGATGAAGCTTTCTTT.

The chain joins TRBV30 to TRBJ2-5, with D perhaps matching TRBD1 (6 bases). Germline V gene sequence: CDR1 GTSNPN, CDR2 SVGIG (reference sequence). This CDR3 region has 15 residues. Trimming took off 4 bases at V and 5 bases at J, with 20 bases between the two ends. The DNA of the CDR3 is TGTGCCTGGAACTACGGGACACCGATTAGCGAGACCCAGTACTTC. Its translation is CAWNYGTPISETQYF.

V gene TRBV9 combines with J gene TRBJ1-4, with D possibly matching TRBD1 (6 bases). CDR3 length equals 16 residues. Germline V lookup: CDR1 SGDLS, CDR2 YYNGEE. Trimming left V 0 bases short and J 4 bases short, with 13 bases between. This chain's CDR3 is CASSVGWGADNEKLFF. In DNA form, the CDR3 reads TGTGCCAGCAGCGTAGGGTGGGGGGCCGATAATGAAAAACTGTTTTTT. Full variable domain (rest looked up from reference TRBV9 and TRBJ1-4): DSGVTQTPKHLITATGQRVTLRCSPRSGDLSVYWYQQSLDQGLQFLIQYYNGEERAKGNILERFSAQQFPDLHSELNLSSLELGDSALYFCASSVGWGADNEKLFFGSGTQLSVL.

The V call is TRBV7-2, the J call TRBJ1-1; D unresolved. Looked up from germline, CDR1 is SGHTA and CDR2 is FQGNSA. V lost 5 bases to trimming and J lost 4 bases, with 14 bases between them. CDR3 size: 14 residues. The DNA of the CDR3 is TGTGCCAGCAGCCTACAGCGGGTGGGCACTGAAGCTTTCTTT. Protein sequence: CASSLQRVGTEAFF.

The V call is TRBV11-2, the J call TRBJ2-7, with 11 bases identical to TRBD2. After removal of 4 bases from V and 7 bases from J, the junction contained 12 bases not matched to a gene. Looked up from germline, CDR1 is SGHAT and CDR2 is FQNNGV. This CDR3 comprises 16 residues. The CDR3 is CASSYTGTSGYWEQYF. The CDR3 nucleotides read TGTGCCAGCAGCTACACCGGGACTAGCGGTTATTGGGAGCAGTACTTC.

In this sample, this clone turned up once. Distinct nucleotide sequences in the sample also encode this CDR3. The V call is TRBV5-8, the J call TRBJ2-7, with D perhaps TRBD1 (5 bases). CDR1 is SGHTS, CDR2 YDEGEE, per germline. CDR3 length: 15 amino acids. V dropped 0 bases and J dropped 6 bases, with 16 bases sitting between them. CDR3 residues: CASSLAGKLVIEQYF. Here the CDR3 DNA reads TGTGCCAGCAGCTTGGCAGGGAAGTTGGTAATCGAGCAGTACTTC. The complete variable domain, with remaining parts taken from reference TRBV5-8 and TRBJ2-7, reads EAGVTQSPTHLIKTRGQQATLRCSPISGHTSVYWYQQALGLGLQFLLWYDEGEERNRGNFPPRFSGRQFPNYSSELNVNALELEDSALYLCASSLAGKLVIEQYFGPGTRLTVT.

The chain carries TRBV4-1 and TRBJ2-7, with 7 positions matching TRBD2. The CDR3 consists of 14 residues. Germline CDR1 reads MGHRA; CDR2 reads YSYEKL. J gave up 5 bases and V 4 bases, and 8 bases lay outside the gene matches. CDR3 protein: CASSPGLVLDEQYF. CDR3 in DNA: TGCGCCAGCAGCCCCGGACTAGTCCTTGACGAGCAGTACTTC.

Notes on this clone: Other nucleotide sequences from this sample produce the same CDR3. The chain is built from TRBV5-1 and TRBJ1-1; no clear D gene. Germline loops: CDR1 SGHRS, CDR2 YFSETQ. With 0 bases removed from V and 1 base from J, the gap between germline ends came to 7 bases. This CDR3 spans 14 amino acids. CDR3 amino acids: CASSLDGRNTEAFF. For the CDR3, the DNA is TGCGCCAGCAGCTTGGATGGGAGGAACACTGAAGCTTTCTTT.

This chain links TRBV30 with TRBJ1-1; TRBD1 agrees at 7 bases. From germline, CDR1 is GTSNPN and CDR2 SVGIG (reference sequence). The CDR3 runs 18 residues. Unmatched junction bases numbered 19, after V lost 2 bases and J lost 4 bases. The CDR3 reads CAWSSKGGQGGRGTEAFF. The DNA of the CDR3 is TGTGCCTGGAGTTCCAAAGGGGGGCAGGGGGGCCGCGGCACTGAAGCTTTCTTT.

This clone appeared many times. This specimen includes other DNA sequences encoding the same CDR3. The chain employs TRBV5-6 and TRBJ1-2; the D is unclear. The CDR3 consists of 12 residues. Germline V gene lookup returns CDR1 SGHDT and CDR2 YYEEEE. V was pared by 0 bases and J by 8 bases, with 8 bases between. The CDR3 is CASSLGGQGYTF. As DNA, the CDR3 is TGTGCCAGCAGCTTGGGCGGTCAGGGCTACACCTTC.

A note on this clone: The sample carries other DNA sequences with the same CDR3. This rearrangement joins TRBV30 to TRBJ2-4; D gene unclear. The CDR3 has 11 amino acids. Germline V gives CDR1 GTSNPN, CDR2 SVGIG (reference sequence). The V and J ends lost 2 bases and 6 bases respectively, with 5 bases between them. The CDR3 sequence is CAWSSGNIQYF. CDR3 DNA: TGTGCCTGGAGTTCCGGAAACATTCAGTACTTC.

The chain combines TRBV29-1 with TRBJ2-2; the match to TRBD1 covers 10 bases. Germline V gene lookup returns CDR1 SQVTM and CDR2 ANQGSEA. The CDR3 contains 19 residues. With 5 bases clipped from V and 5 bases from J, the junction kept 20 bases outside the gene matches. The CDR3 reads CSVPTARQGAFLQTGELFF. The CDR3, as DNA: TGCAGCGTTCCCACAGCCAGACAGGGGGCTTTTTTACAGACCGGGGAGCTGTTTTTT.

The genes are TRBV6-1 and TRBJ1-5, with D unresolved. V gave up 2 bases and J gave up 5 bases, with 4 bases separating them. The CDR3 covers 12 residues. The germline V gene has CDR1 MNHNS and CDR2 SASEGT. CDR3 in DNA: TGTGCCAGCAGTGAATATGATCAGCCCCAGCATTTT. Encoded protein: CASSEYDQPQHF.

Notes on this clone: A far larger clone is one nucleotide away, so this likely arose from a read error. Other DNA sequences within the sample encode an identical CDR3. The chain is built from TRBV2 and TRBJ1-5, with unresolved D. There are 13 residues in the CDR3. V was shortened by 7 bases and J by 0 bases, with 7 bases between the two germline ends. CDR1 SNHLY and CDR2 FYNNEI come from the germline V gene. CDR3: CASKRDSNQPQHF. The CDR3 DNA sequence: TGTGCCAGCAAACGGGATAGCAATCAGCCCCAGCATTTT.

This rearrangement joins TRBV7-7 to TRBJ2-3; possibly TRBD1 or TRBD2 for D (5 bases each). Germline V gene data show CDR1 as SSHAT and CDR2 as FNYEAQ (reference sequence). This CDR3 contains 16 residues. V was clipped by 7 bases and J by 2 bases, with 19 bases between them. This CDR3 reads CASTPLPGPDTDTQYF. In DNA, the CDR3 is TGTGCCAGCACCCCACTTCCGGGACCCGACACAGATACGCAGTATTTT.

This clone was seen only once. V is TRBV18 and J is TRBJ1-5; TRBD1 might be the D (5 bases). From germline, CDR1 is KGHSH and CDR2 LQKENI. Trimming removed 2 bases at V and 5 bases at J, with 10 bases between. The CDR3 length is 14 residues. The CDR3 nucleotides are TGTGCCAGCTCACCAAATTGGGGGGATCAGCCCCAGCATTTT. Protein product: CASSPNWGDQPQHF.

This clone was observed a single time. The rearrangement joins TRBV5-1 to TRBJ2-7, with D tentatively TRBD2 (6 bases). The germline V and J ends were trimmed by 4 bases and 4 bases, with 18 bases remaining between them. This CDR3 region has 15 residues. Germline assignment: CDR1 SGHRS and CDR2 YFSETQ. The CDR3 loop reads CASSGGTGESYEQYF. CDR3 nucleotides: TGCGCCAGCAGCGGCGGGACCGGGGAATCTTACGAGCAGTACTTC. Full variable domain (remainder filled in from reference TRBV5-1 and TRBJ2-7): KAGVTQTPRYLIKTRGQQVTLSCSPISGHRSVSWYQQTPGQGLQFLFEYFSETQRNKGNFPGRFSGRQFSNSRSEMNVSTLELGDSALYLCASSGGTGESYEQYFGPGTRLTVT.